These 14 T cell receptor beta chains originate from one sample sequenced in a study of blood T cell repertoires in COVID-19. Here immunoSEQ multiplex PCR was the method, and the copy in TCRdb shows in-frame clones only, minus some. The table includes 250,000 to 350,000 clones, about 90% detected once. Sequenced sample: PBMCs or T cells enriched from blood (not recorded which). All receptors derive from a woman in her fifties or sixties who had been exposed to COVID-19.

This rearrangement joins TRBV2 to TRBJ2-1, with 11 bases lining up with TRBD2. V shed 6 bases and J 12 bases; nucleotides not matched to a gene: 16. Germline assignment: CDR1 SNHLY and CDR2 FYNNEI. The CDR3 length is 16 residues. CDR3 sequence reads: CASRGTSGSYNEWQFF. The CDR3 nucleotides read TGTGCCAGCAGGGGGACTAGCGGATCTTACAATGAGTGGCAGTTCTTC.

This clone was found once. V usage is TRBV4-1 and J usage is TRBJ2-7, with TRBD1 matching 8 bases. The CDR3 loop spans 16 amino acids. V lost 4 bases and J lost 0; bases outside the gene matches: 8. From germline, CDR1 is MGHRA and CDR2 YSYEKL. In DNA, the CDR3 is TGCGCCAGCAGCCTGCCGGACAGGGTTGGCTCCTACGAGCAGTACTTC. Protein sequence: CASSLPDRVGSYEQYF.

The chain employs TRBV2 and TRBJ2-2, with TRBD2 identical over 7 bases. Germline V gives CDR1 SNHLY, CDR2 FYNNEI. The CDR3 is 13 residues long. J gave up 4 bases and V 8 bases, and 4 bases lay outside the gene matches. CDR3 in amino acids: CASHGGGTGELFF. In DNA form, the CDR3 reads TGTGCCAGCCATGGGGGGGGCACCGGGGAGCTGTTTTTT.

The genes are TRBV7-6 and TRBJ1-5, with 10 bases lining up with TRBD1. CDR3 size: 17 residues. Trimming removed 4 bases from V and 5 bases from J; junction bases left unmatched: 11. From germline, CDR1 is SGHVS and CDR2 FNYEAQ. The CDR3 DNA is TGTGCCAGCAGCTCCCTACCGGGACAGGGGATGGATCAGCCCCAGCATTTT. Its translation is CASSSLPGQGMDQPQHF.

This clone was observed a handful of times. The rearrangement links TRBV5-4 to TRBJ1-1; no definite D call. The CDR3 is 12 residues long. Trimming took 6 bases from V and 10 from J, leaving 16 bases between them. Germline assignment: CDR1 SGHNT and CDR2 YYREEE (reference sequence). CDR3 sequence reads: CASTANSGGAFF. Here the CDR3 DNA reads TGTGCCAGCACCGCCAACTCAGGTGGAGCTTTCTTT.

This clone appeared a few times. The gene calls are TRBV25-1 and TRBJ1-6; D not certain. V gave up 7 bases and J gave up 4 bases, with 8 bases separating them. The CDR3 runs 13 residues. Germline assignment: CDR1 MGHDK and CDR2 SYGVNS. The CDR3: CASTGRYNSPLHF. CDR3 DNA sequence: TGTGCCAGCACTGGGCGATATAATTCACCCCTCCACTTT. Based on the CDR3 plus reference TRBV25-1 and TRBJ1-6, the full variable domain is EADIYQTPRYLVIGTGKKITLECSQTMGHDKMYWYQQDPGMELHLIHYSYGVNSTEKGDLSSESTVSRIRTEHFPLTLESARPSHTSQYLCASTGRYNSPLHFGNGTRLTVT.

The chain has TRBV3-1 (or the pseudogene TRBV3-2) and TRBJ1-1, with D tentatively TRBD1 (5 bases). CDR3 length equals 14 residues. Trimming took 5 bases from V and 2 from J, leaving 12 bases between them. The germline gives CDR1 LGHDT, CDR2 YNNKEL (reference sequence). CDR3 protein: CASSGRQGNTEAFF. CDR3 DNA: TGTGCCAGCAGCGGACGGCAGGGAAACACTGAAGCTTTCTTT.

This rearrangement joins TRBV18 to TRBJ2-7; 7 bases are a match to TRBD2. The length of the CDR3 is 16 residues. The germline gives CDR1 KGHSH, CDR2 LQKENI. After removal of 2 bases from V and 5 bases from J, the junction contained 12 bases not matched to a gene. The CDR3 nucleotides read TGTGCCAGCTCACCAGTCACCAGCGGGGTCGGTAACGAGCAGTACTTC. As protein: CASSPVTSGVGNEQYF.

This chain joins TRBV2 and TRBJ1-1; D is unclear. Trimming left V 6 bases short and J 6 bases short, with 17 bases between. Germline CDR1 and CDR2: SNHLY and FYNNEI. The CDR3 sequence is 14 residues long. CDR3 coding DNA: TGTGCCAGCAGCGCGGGCCTCGGAGTCGCTGAAGCTTTCTTT. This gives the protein CASSAGLGVAEAFF.

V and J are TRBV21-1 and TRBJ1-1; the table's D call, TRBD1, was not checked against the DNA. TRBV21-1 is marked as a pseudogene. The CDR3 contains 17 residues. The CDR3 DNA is TGTGCCAGCTCTCCCCCGAACGGGGACAGGGGGAACACTGAAGCTTTCTTT. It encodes CASSPPNGDRGNTEAFF.

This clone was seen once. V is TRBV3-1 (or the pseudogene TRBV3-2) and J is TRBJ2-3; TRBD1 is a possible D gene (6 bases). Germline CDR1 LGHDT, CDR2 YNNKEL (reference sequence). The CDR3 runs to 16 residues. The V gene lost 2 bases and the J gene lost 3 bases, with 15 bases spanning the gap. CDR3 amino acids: CASSQSTGQGTDTQYF. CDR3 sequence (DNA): TGTGCCAGCAGCCAATCCACAGGGCAGGGAACAGATACGCAGTATTTT.

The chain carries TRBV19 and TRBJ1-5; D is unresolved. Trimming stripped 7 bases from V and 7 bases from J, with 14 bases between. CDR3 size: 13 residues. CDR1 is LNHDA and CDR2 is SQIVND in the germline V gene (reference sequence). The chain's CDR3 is CASNGQRGQPQHF. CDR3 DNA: TGTGCCAGTAACGGCCAGCGTGGGCAGCCCCAGCATTTT.

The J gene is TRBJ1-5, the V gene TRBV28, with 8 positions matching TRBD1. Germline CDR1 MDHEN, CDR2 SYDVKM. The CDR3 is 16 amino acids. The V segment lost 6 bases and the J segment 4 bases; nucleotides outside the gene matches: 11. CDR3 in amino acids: CASRQRQGRNNQPQHF. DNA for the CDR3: TGTGCCAGCAGACAGAGACAGGGGCGGAATAATCAGCCCCAGCATTTT.

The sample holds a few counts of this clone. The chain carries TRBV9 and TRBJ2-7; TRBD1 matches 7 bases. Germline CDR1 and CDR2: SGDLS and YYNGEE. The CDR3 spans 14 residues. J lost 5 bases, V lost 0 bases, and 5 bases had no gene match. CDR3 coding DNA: TGTGCCAGCAGCGTAGCGCGGACAGGAAACGAGCAGTACTTC. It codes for CASSVARTGNEQYF.